One and the same sample provided the 2 T cell receptor beta chains below, sequenced in a study of cytomegalovirus exposure and HLA in healthy donors. Vbeta (60) and Jbeta (13) primers were used in the PCR. Produced via immunoSEQ multiplex PCR; TCRdb's table is partial and in-frame only. The sample holds around 210,000 clones, 70% to 90% seen once. The sequenced material came from PBMCs. These TCRs come from a girl aged 2-10 years in good health and CMV-seronegative.

The rearrangement links TRBV9 to TRBJ2-1; a possible D gene is TRBD1 (5 bases). V lost 0 bases and J lost 9, with 19 bases in between. This CDR3 region has 16 residues. Germline-derived CDR1 and CDR2 are SGDLS and YYNGEE. The CDR3 is CASSVGPRVDTGEQFF. Here the CDR3 DNA reads TGTGCCAGCAGCGTAGGCCCCAGGGTGGACACAGGTGAGCAGTTCTTC.

This clone was seen a few times. CDR3 sequence: CASGTGLYGYTF. The CDR3 bases are TGTGCCAGCGGTACAGGCCTCTATGGCTACACCTTC. The chain combines TRBV27 with TRBJ1-2; perhaps TRBD1 as D (5 bases). V dropped 8 bases and J dropped 4 bases, with 11 bases sitting between them. Germline CDR1 is MNHEY and CDR2 is SMNVEV (reference sequence). CDR3 length equals 12 residues.